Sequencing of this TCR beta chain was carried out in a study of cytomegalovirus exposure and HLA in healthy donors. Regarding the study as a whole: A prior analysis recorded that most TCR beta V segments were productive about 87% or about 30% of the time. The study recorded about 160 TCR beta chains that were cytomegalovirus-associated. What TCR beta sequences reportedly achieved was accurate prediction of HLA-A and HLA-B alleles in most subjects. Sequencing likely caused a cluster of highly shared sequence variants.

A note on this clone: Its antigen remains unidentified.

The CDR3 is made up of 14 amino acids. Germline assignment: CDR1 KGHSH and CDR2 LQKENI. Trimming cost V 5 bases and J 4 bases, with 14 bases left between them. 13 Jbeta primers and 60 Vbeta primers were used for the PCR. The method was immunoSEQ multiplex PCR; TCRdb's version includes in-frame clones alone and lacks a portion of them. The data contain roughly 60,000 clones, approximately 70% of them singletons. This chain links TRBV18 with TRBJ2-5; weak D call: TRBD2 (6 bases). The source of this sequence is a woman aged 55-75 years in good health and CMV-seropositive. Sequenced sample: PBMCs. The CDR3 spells CASSSGPGGETQYF. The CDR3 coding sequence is TGTGCCAGCTCATCAGGGCCCGGGGGAGAGACCCAGTACTTC.